This T cell receptor (beta chain) was recorded in a study of shared clonotypes between healthy human individuals. Study-wide background: Aged 18 to 49, the donors were two women and a few men. Points from the study as a whole: In this cohort, only blood was sampled, and tissue repertoires likely differ. Roughly 5% of naive CD4 clonotypes were common to a handful of donors.

Looked up from germline, CDR1 is SNHLY and CDR2 is FYNNEI. Trimming took 2 bases from V and 4 from J, leaving 18 bases between them. The CDR3 loop spans 17 amino acids. Terminally differentiated effector memory CD45RA+ cells were excluded from the naive CD8 cells, which were CD45RO-negative and positively selected for CCR7. Under the authors' procedure: Filtering differed for immunoSEQ, which gave only junction sequences without quality scores. Profiling relied on immunoSEQ multiplex PCR, and the TCRdb table lists in-frame clones only, not all of them. The V and J calls and clone size are taken from that table; D and trimming were inferred from the DNA. The sample includes approximately 2,000,000 clones, 80% to 95% of them seen just once. The table lists this clone with a count of one. Its antigen is still unknown.

The sample was naive CD8+ T cells from PBMCs. The TCR was taken from a man between 18 and 29 years old in good health. Some clones in this sample may be carry-over from other donors' samples. This chain joins TRBV2 and TRBJ1-5; possibly TRBD1 for D (5 bases). DNA of the CDR3: TGTGCCAGCAGTGAAACCGGAGTCCGGGGGGGGAATCAGCCCCAGCATTTT. Its translation is CASSETGVRGGNQPQHF.